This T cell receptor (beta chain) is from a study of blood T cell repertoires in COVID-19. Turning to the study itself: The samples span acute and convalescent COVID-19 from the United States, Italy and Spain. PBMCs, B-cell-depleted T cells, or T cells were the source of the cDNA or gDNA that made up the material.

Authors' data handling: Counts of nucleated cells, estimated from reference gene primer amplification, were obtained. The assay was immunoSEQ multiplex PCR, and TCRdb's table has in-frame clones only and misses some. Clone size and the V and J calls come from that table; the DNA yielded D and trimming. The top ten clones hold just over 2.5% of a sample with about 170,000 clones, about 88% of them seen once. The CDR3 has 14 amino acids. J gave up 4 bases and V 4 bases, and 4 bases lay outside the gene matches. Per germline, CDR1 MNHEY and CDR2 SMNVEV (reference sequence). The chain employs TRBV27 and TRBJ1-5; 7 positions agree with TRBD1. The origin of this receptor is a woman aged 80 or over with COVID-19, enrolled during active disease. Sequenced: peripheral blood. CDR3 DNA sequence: TGTGCCAGCAGTTGGAGGGGGCCAAATCAGCCCCAGCATTTT. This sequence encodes CASSWRGPNQPQHF.